The rows below give T cell receptor beta chains drawn from one sample of a study of shared clonotypes between healthy human individuals. Libraries were prepared by immunoSEQ multiplex PCR; TCRdb keeps only in-frame clonotypes and omits some of them. This sample yields 2 million to 2.5 million clones, of which about 93% are seen a single time; 1.7% belongs to the top ten. The material sequenced was naive CD8+ T cells from PBMCs. Receptors originate from a man aged 18 to 35 in good health. Some clones in this sample may be carry-over from other donors' samples. CDR3s include the opening cysteine and the closing phenylalanine or tryptophan. Each record gives: D gene, J gene, clone size, V gene, CDR3 DNA, CDR3 protein. A D gene is named only where the DNA matches it firmly. Where a row states a size, it is once, few, many or the class of an expanded clone; other rows omit it.

>NA|TRBJ2-5|NA|TRBV6-6
TGTGCCAGCAGTTATGGTGGAGAGACCCAGTACTTC
CASSYGGETQYF
>NA|TRBJ2-1|NA|TRBV29-1
TGCAGCGTTGAAGATCTCGCAGTCCAATACAATGAGCAGTTCTTC
CSVEDLAVQYNEQFF
>NA|TRBJ2-1|NA|TRBV2
TGTGCCAGCAGTGAAACGTTCCAGCAGTTCTTC
CASSETFQQFF
>NA|TRBJ2-1|NA|TRBV15
TGTGCCACCAGCAGAGATCAGCGCGCGGACTTCTTC
CATSRDQRADFF
>NA|TRBJ2-7|NA|TRBV28
TGTGCCAGCGTAAAGGGGGATCACTACGAGCAGTACTTC
CASVKGDHYEQYF
>NA|TRBJ2-3|NA|TRBV7-2
TGTGCCAGCAGCTTAGCTGGGGGGGCCCGCTTCACAGATACGCAGTATTTT
CASSLAGGARFTDTQYF
>NA|TRBJ2-7|once|TRBV10-3
TGTGCCATCAGTGGACTTCAGGGATCCCCCTACGAGCAGTACTTC
CAISGLQGSPYEQYF
>TRBD2|TRBJ2-1|NA|TRBV27
TGTGCCAGCAGTATAGCGGGGACCTACAATGAGCAGTTCTTC
CASSIAGTYNEQFF
>TRBD2|TRBJ2-1|NA|TRBV28
TGTGCCAGCAGTCGTGGACTAGCGGACAATGAGCAGTTCTTC
CASSRGLADNEQFF
>TRBD2|TRBJ2-3|NA|TRBV9
TGTGCCAGCAGCGCCAGGACTAGCGGGGGCACAGATACGCAGTATTTT
CASSARTSGGTDTQYF
>NA|TRBJ1-5|NA|TRBV28
TGTGCCAGCAGTCCTAAGGGTCAAGGGAGCAATCAGCCCCAGCATTTT
CASSPKGQGSNQPQHF
>TRBD2|TRBJ2-1|NA|TRBV9
TGTGCCAGCAGCGAGTTAAGGACTAGCAGCTCCTACAATGAGCAGTTCTTC
CASSELRTSSSYNEQFF
>TRBD2|TRBJ2-5|NA|TRBV4-1
TGCGCCAGCAGCCAAGATCTTATTGCGTCGCGGGAGCAGTACTTC
CASSQDLIASREQYF
>NA|TRBJ2-3|NA|TRBV9
TGTGCCAGCAGCGCGGGAGGCACAGATACGCAGTATTTT
CASSAGGTDTQYF
>NA|TRBJ2-5|NA|TRBV27
TGTGCCAGCAGTTTAATGAGGGGCGGAGAGACCCAGTACTTC
CASSLMRGGETQYF
>TRBD1|TRBJ2-1|NA|TRBV7-8
TGTGCCAGCAGCTTGGACAGGAGCTCCTACAATGAGCAGTTCTTC
CASSLDRSSYNEQFF
>TRBD2|TRBJ2-5|once|TRBV6-5
TGTGCCAGCAGCCCTGCGGGGGAAGTGGAGACCCAGTACTTC
CASSPAGEVETQYF
>NA|TRBJ2-7|NA|TRBV9
TGTGCCAGCAGCGTAGAAGGGCTACTCACCTACGAGCAGTACTTC
CASSVEGLLTYEQYF
>NA|TRBJ2-3|NA|TRBV11-2
TGTGCCAGCAGCTTAGGGGGCGGGCCCAGCACAGATACGCAGTATTTT
CASSLGGGPSTDTQYF
>TRBD2|TRBJ2-1|NA|TRBV6-5
TGTGCCAGCACCCTGGGACTAGCGGGAGTCGATGAGCAGTTCTTC
CASTLGLAGVDEQFF
>TRBD1|TRBJ1-4|NA|TRBV6-5
TGTGCCAGCAGTAGCCGTGGACAGGGGATTGAACTGTTTTTT
CASSSRGQGIELFF
>NA|TRBJ1-1|NA|TRBV7-4
TGTGCCAGCAGCTTAGGGTGTTTTAGGCAGGGGCGTTGGGGCATGAACACTGAAGCTTTCTTT
CASSLGCFRQGRWGMNTEAFF
>TRBD2|TRBJ2-7|NA|TRBV7-2
TGTGCCAGCAGCTTAGAGGGAGCGGGACTCTCCTCCTACGAGCAGTACTTC
CASSLEGAGLSSYEQYF
>TRBD2|TRBJ2-5|NA|TRBV28
TGTGCCAGCAGTGACCCCTCGCGGGAGCGGCAAACATCCGAGACCCAGTACTTC
CASSDPSRERQTSETQYF
>NA|TRBJ2-3|NA|TRBV18
TGTGCCAGCTCAGTCACAGATACGCAGTATTTT
CASSVTDTQYF
>TRBD1|TRBJ1-5|NA|TRBV19
TGTGCCACCCTGCCCGGGACAGGCTACTTGTATAGCAATCAGCCCCAGCATTTT
CATLPGTGYLYSNQPQHF
>TRBD1|TRBJ2-2|NA|TRBV6-5
TGTGCCAGCAGTTACTCCGGGACAGAGAACACCGGGGAGCTGTTTTTT
CASSYSGTENTGELFF
>TRBD2|TRBJ2-7|NA|TRBV18
TGTGCCAGCTCACCACCCCGACTAGCGGGTACGATCTACGAGCAGTACTTC
CASSPPRLAGTIYEQYF
>TRBD1|TRBJ2-3|NA|TRBV9
TGTGCCAGCAGCGGAGGGGACAGGAGAATTTCAGATACGCAGTATTTT
CASSGGDRRISDTQYF
>NA|TRBJ1-5|NA|TRBV19
TGTGCCAGTAGTATTTTGTATAGCAATCAGCCCCAGCATTTT
CASSILYSNQPQHF
>TRBD1|TRBJ1-1|NA|TRBV28
TGTGCCAGCAGTTTATCGGCGGGACCCATAAAAAAGACAGGGGCCTCTAACACTGAAGCTTTCTTT
CASSLSAGPIKKTGASNTEAFF
>TRBD2|TRBJ2-1|once|TRBV9
TGTGCCAGCAGCGGCGGGACTAGCGGGATCTCCTACAATGAGCAGTTCTTC
CASSGGTSGISYNEQFF
>NA|TRBJ2-7|NA|TRBV19
TGTGCCAGTAGTATAGCAGCAACCTACGAGCAGTACTTC
CASSIAATYEQYF
>NA|TRBJ2-1|NA|TRBV6-1
TGTGCCAGCAGTGAATACCCGGCCATTCACAATGAGCAGTTCTTC
CASSEYPAIHNEQFF
>NA|TRBJ2-6|NA|TRBV28
TGTGCCAGCAGAGGGGGGGTTCGGGCCAACGTCCTGACTTTC
CASRGGVRANVLTF
>NA|TRBJ1-1|NA|TRBV5-1
TGCGCCAGCAGCTTGGCGGAGTTCGCGAACACTGAAGCTTTCTTT
CASSLAEFANTEAFF
>NA|TRBJ2-5|NA|TRBV19
TGTGCCAGTAGTATAGATCTTGAGGGAGCCCAGTACTTC
CASSIDLEGAQYF
>NA|TRBJ1-3|NA|TRBV7-9
TGTGCCAGCAGCTTAGGCCCCAGCAAAATGGTGCATTTT
CASSLGPSKMVHF
>NA|TRBJ1-5|NA|TRBV21-1
TGTGCCAGCAGCCTCTTATGGACAGGGGGCCTTAGCAATCAGCCCCAGCATTTT
CASSLLWTGGLSNQPQHF
>TRBD1|TRBJ1-1|NA|TRBV2
TGTGCCAGCATTCAGCGACAGGGCAGCACTGAAGCTTTCTTT
CASIQRQGSTEAFF
>TRBD2|TRBJ2-5|once|TRBV7-9
TGTGCCAGCGGGGAGCGGGAGGGCCCCCAAGAGACCCAGTACTTC
CASGEREGPQETQYF
>NA|TRBJ2-2|NA|TRBV5-8
TGTGCCAGCAACCCCAGGCAGGGGGGGAACACCGGGGAGCTGTTTTTT
CASNPRQGGNTGELFF
>NA|TRBJ1-5|once|TRBV27
TGTGCCAGCAGTTACTCCGGAGGCGTTCCGGGCAATCAGCCCCAGCATTTT
CASSYSGGVPGNQPQHF
>NA|TRBJ2-5|NA|TRBV18
TGTGCCAGCTCACCAGTCCGGGCCCAAGAGACCCAGTACTTC
CASSPVRAQETQYF
>TRBD2|TRBJ2-1|few|TRBV6-4
TGTGCCAGACCATGGGGGGGATCCTACAATGAGCAGTTCTTC
CARPWGGSYNEQFF
>NA|TRBJ2-7|NA|TRBV10-1
TGCGCCAGCAGTGGAGGGATAACCTACGAGCAGTACTTC
CASSGGITYEQYF
>TRBD2|TRBJ2-7|NA|TRBV10-3
TGTGCCATCAGTGACCCTAGCGGGTCCTACGAGCAGTACTTC
CAISDPSGSYEQYF